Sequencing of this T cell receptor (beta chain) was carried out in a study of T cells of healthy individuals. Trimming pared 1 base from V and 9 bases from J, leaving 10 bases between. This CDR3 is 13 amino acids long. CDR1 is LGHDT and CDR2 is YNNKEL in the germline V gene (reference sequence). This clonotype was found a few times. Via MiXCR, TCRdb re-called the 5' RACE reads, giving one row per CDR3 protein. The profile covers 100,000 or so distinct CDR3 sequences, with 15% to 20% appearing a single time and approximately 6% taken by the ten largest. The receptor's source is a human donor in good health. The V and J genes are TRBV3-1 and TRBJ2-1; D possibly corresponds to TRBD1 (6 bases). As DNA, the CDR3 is TGTGCCAGCAGCCAAGCCAACAGGGTTGAGCAGTTCTTC. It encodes CASSQANRVEQFF.